Included here is one T cell receptor (beta chain) sequence, with context. The data derive from a study of blood T cell repertoires in COVID-19. The method was immunoSEQ multiplex PCR; TCRdb's version includes in-frame clones alone and lacks a portion of them. The profile shows some 12,000 clones, approximately 70% of them singletons. V was clipped by 1 base and J by 4 bases, with 5 bases between them. The CDR3 spans 13 residues. Germline CDR1 reads MNHEY; CDR2 reads SVGAGI. The V and J genes are TRBV6-5 and TRBJ1-5; D remains ambiguous. The TCR sequence derives from a human donor in a cohort sampled during active COVID-19. Sample: peripheral blood. CDR3 protein: CASSYYENQPQHF. The CDR3 bases are TGTGCCAGCAGTTACTACGAGAATCAGCCCCAGCATTTT.